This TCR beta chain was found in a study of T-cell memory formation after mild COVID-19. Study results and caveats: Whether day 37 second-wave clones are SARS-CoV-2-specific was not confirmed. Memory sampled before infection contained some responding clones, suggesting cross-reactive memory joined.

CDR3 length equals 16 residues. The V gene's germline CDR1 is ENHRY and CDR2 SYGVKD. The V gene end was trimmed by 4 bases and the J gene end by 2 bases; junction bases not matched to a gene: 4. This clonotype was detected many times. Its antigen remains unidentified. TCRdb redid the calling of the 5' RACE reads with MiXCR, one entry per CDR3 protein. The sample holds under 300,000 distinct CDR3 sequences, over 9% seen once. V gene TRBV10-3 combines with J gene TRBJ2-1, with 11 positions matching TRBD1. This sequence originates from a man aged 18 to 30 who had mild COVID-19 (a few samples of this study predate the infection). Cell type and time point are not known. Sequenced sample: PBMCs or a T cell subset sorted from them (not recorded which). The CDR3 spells CAISGRTGGAYNEQFF. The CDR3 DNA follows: TGTGCCATCAGTGGTAGGACAGGGGGCGCCTACAATGAGCAGTTCTTC.